This entry lists 25 T cell receptor beta chains sequenced from one sample in a study of early T cells in non-severe SARS-CoV-2 infection. One entry per CDR3 protein results from TCRdb running MiXCR on the 5' RACE reads. Here the sample spans 30,000 or so distinct CDR3 sequences, about 3.9% being singletons. The sequenced sample was whole blood. The receptors shown here come from an adult who was a healthcare worker with PCR-confirmed SARS-CoV-2 infection or an uninfected control (not recorded which).

For this clonotype: A much larger clone differs from this one at a single base, so this may be a read error. V usage is TRBV12-3 or TRBV12-4 and J usage is TRBJ2-2; D may correspond to TRBD1 or TRBD2 (5 bases each). This CDR3 comprises 14 residues. In DNA, the CDR3 is TGTGCCGGCAGTTTACGAGGGGCCAACGGGGAGCTGTTTTTT. Amino acids: CAGSLRGANGELFF.

This clonotype was observed at least ten times. The V call is TRBV5-1, the J call TRBJ2-6; D ambiguous. Between the trimmed V and J ends, which lost 2 bases and 4 bases, there was a span of 7 bases. This CDR3 comprises 14 residues. Germline loops: CDR1 SGHRS, CDR2 YFSETQ. The CDR3 here is CASSFGSGANVLTF. DNA for the CDR3: TGCGCCAGCAGCTTCGGATCCGGGGCCAACGTCCTGACTTTC.

This clonotype was recorded at least ten times. This sequence joins TRBV20-1 and TRBJ1-2; D may be TRBD1 (6 bases). Trimming took 2 bases from V and 5 from J, leaving 15 bases between them. Germline-derived CDR1 and CDR2 are DFQATT and SNEGSKA (reference sequence). This CDR3 is 14 amino acids long. The CDR3, as DNA: TGCAGTGCTAGAAGTACAGGGAATCGGTATGGCTACACCTTC. Its protein is CSARSTGNRYGYTF.

This clonotype has a count of ten or more. The rearrangement uses TRBV11-1 and TRBJ1-2, with 8 bases aligning to TRBD1. CDR1 is SGHAT, CDR2 FQDESV, per germline (reference sequence). The CDR3 totals 15 residues. The V and J ends lost 5 bases and 4 bases, in that order; junction bases with no gene match: 9. The CDR3: CASSERQGKAYGYTF. CDR3 nucleotide sequence: TGTGCCAGCAGCGAAAGACAGGGGAAGGCCTATGGCTACACCTTC. Based on the CDR3 plus reference TRBV11-1 and TRBJ1-2, the full variable domain is EAEVAQSPRYKITEKSQAVAFWCDPISGHATLYWYRQILGQGPELLVQFQDESVVDDSQLPKDRFSAERLKGVDSTLKIQPAELGDSAMYLCASSERQGKAYGYTFGSGTRLTVV.

The chain employs TRBV7-2 and TRBJ2-2; 8 bases match TRBD2. Trimming at V came to 4 bases and at J to 4 bases, leaving 5 bases not matched to a gene. The germline V gene encodes CDR1 SGHTA and CDR2 FQGNSA. The CDR3 runs 15 residues. Here the CDR3 reads CASSSRGGSTGELFF. CDR3 DNA sequence: TGTGCCAGCAGCTCCCGGGGGGGGTCCACCGGGGAGCTGTTTTTT.

This clonotype was seen a few times. The chain combines TRBV12-3 or TRBV12-4 with TRBJ1-1; D possibly corresponds to TRBD1 (5 bases). With 3 bases removed from V and 4 bases from J, the gap between germline ends came to 9 bases. This CDR3 is built from 13 residues. CDR3 DNA: TGTGCCAGCAGTTTGTCAGGGCCCACTGAAGCTTTCTTT. It specifies CASSLSGPTEAFF.

Ten or more counts support this clonotype. V usage is TRBV18 and J usage is TRBJ2-7; TRBD1 agrees at 7 bases. Germline V lookup: CDR1 KGHSH, CDR2 LQKENI. The length of the CDR3 is 13 residues. J lost 7 bases, V lost 3 bases, and 6 bases had no gene match. The CDR3 sequence: CASSPTGTGEQYF. CDR3 bases: TGTGCCAGCTCACCGACAGGGACGGGGGAGCAGTACTTC.

This clonotype was seen a few times. J is TRBJ2-1 and V is TRBV5-1, with 8 bases aligning to TRBD2. Germline V gene lookup returns CDR1 SGHRS and CDR2 YFSETQ. The length of the CDR3 is 18 residues. With 0 bases clipped from V and 4 bases from J, the junction kept 12 bases outside the gene matches. The DNA of the CDR3 is TGCGCCAGCAGCTTGGACAGCGGGAGTTCCGGGGGATACAATGAGCAGTTCTTC. Amino acids: CASSLDSGSSGGYNEQFF.

This clonotype occurred many times. This chain links TRBV7-3 with TRBJ2-3; 8 nucleotides line up with TRBD1. Trimming cost V 5 bases and J 4 bases; bases outside gene matches: 11. The CDR3 totals 16 residues. CDR1 is SGHTA and CDR2 is FQGTGA in the germline V gene. As DNA, the CDR3 is TGTGCCAGCAGCGCAACCTCCGGGACAGGCGCAGATACGCAGTATTTT. It specifies CASSATSGTGADTQYF.

This chain links TRBV7-2 with TRBJ2-1; 7 bases match TRBD1. In germline, CDR1 is SGHTA, CDR2 FQGNSA. Trimming removed 5 bases from V and 1 base from J; junction bases left unmatched: 5. The CDR3 is 15 residues long. The CDR3 region is CASSQGVGSYNEQFF. The CDR3 bases are TGTGCCAGCAGCCAGGGGGTCGGATCCTACAATGAGCAGTTCTTC. Full variable domain (missing parts from reference TRBV7-2 and TRBJ2-1): GAGVSQSPSNKVTEKGKDVELRCDPISGHTALYWYRQSLGQGLEFLIYFQGNSAPDKSGLPSDRFSAERTGGSVSTLTIQRTQQEDSAVYLCASSQGVGSYNEQFFGPGTRLTVL.

Ten or more counts support this clonotype. The chain couples TRBV7-2 to TRBJ2-7; 7 nucleotides line up with TRBD2. The germline V gene encodes CDR1 SGHTA and CDR2 FQGNSA. V lost 5 bases to trimming and J lost 5 bases; unmatched junction nucleotides: 9. This CDR3 region has 14 residues. CDR3 amino acids: CASSPRLAGDEQYF. The CDR3 region has the DNA TGTGCCAGCAGCCCTCGACTAGCTGGCGACGAGCAGTACTTC.

This clonotype occurred many times. The rearrangement joins TRBV7-9 to TRBJ2-5; tentative D call: TRBD1 (5 bases). Germline V gene lookup returns CDR1 SEHNR and CDR2 FQNEAQ (reference sequence). Trimming shortened V by 5 bases and J by 5 bases, and 18 bases separated the two germline ends. The CDR3 contains 15 residues. DNA for the CDR3: TGTGCCAGCAGCCCCAGGGCCTCCCCCCGGGAGACCCAGTACTTC. It is translated as CASSPRASPRETQYF.

This clonotype has a count of ten or more. This rearrangement joins TRBV14 to TRBJ1-1; no clear D gene. Per germline, CDR1 SGHDN and CDR2 FVKESK. The CDR3 runs to 15 residues. Between the trimmed V and J ends, which lost 1 base and 4 bases, there was a span of 13 bases. The CDR3 DNA is TGTGCCAGCAGCCAAGGGGTGGTCGGAGGCACTGAAGCTTTCTTT. Protein: CASSQGVVGGTEAFF.

This clonotype was seen more than once but under ten times. The rearrangement joins TRBV4-2 to TRBJ2-6; D ambiguous. CDR1 and CDR2 (germline): LGHNA, YNFKEQ. Trimming stripped 0 bases from V and 4 bases from J, with 10 bases between. The CDR3 spans 16 residues. CDR3 DNA sequence: TGTGCCAGCAGCCAAGATCACGAGTTGGGGGCCAACGTCCTGACTTTC. Residues: CASSQDHELGANVLTF.

This clonotype was seen repeatedly, ten times or more. The V gene is TRBV5-1, the J gene TRBJ2-1; D is unclear. There are 15 residues in the CDR3. V was shortened by 0 bases and J by 0 bases, with 7 bases between the two germline ends. CDR1 is SGHRS and CDR2 is YFSETQ in the germline V gene. The CDR3 loop is CASSLVWSSYNEQFF. CDR3 DNA sequence: TGCGCCAGCAGCTTGGTGTGGAGCTCCTACAATGAGCAGTTCTTC.

This clonotype was seen ten or more times. The chain employs TRBV12-3 or TRBV12-4 and TRBJ2-1; no clear D. The CDR3 loop spans 11 amino acids. Trimming left V 4 bases short and J 9 bases short, with 7 bases between. The CDR3 DNA is TGTGCCAGCAGTTGGGTGGGTGAGCAGTTCTTC. Residues: CASSWVGEQFF.

Ten or more counts support this clonotype. V is TRBV5-1 and J is TRBJ2-5; 9 bases fit TRBD1. V shed 7 bases, J shed 2 bases, and the junction held 3 bases outside the gene matches. Germline lookup yields CDR1 SGHRS and CDR2 YFSETQ. The CDR3 is made up of 13 amino acids. The CDR3: CASRGTGQETQYF. In nucleotides, the CDR3 is TGCGCCAGCCGGGGGACAGGGCAAGAGACCCAGTACTTC.

This clonotype occurred a few times. This rearrangement joins TRBV10-2 to TRBJ1-1, with no clear D. Germline CDR1 and CDR2: WSHSY and SAAADI. The CDR3 runs to 12 residues. V dropped 6 bases and J dropped 5 bases, with 10 bases sitting between them. Here the CDR3 DNA reads TGCGCCAGCAGCCTAGGAAAGACTGAAGCTTTCTTT. Its protein product is CASSLGKTEAFF.

This clonotype was detected a few times. The chain joins TRBV12-3 or TRBV12-4 to TRBJ2-3; 12 bases fit TRBD2. This CDR3 spans 18 amino acids. V was pared by 3 bases and J by 0 bases, with 7 bases of the junction left unmatched. DNA of the CDR3: TGTGCCAGCAGTTTCCGCCTAGCGGGGGGGCGGAGCACAGATACGCAGTATTTT. This codes for CASSFRLAGGRSTDTQYF.

This clonotype was detected many times. This chain joins TRBV5-4 and TRBJ1-2; tentative D call: TRBD1 (5 bases). V lost 6 bases to trimming and J lost 0 bases, with 15 bases between them. This CDR3 has 15 residues. Germline CDR1 is SGHNT and CDR2 is YYREEE (reference sequence). CDR3 DNA sequence: TGTGCCAGCACGGGCGGCAGGGAGTCTAACTATGGCTACACCTTC. As protein: CASTGGRESNYGYTF. Full variable domain (rest looked up from reference TRBV5-4 and TRBJ1-2): ETGVTQSPTHLIKTRGQQVTLRCSSQSGHNTVSWYQQALGQGPQFIFQYYREEENGRGNFPPRFSGLQFPNYSSELNVNALELDDSALYLCASTGGRESNYGYTFGSGTRLTVV.

This clonotype was detected ten times or more. The chain has TRBV7-9 and TRBJ2-1; a weak D match, TRBD2 (6 bases). CDR3 length equals 13 residues. Germline CDR1 SEHNR, CDR2 FQNEAQ (reference sequence). Between the trimmed V and J ends, which lost 4 bases and 8 bases, there was a span of 12 bases. In DNA, the CDR3 is TGTGCCAGCAGCTCACCGGGGGAGTATGAGCAGTTCTTC. Protein: CASSSPGEYEQFF.

For this clonotype: This may be a read error: a much more frequent sequence differs by one nucleotide. The DNA for the CDR3 is TGTGCCATCGGATCAGTCAACCTTAACTATGGCTACACCTTC. Amino acid sequence: CAIGSVNLNYGYTF. The V call is TRBV19, the J call TRBJ1-2; no firm D call. Germline loops: CDR1 LNHDA, CDR2 SQIVND (reference sequence). V was shortened by 10 bases and J by 1 base, with 16 bases between the two germline ends. The CDR3 loop spans 14 amino acids.

This clonotype showed up many times. The chain joins TRBV7-9 to TRBJ2-7, with a possible D match to TRBD2 (6 bases). The CDR3 is 15 amino acids. V was clipped by 1 base and J by 0 bases, with 10 bases between them. Looked up from germline, CDR1 is SEHNR and CDR2 is FQNEAQ (reference sequence). CDR3 sequence reads: CASSLVSGLSYEQYF. The CDR3 nucleotides are TGTGCCAGCAGCTTAGTTAGCGGCCTCTCCTACGAGCAGTACTTC.

This clonotype was observed at least ten times. The CDR3: CASSPLLAGNPNTGELFF. CDR3 coding DNA: TGTGCCAGCAGCCCTCTTTTAGCGGGAAACCCGAACACCGGGGAGCTGTTTTTT. The gene calls are TRBV14 and TRBJ2-2, with 8 bases lining up with TRBD2. CDR1 SGHDN and CDR2 FVKESK come from the germline V gene. Trimming removed 4 bases from V and 0 bases from J; junction bases left unmatched: 10. The CDR3 is 18 amino acids.

This clonotype was detected many times. The chain couples TRBV2 to TRBJ1-1, with D maybe TRBD1 (6 bases). V was trimmed by 6 bases and J by 5 bases, leaving 19 bases between them. The length of the CDR3 is 15 residues. Germline-derived CDR1 and CDR2 are SNHLY and FYNNEI. The CDR3 bases are TGTGCCAGCAGGAGCGCCTCCGGGGGCGGTACTGAAGCTTTCTTT. Its translation: CASRSASGGGTEAFF.